This T cell receptor beta chain was profiled in a study of lymphopenia after photon versus proton radiotherapy (dated by TCRdb to the late 2010s). General notes on the study: In patients with gastrointestinal tumors who developed high-grade lymphopenia, the study compared the immunological effects of photon radiation therapy with those of proton radiation therapy. The study was designed to characterize how the impact on the immune system differs between the two radiation modalities. A cohort of under 25 patients with gastrointestinal tumors who received either photon or proton therapy and subsequently developed lymphopenia was included. The research as a whole found: The survival association was assessed only in patients who died, and better survival with proton therapy was presented by the authors as a possibility rather than a demonstrated result. During treatment, patients who received proton therapy stayed relatively stable, whereas patients who received photon therapy lost naive T cells and TCR diversity and gained effector/memory populations. After the lymphocyte count nadir, repertoires from photon-treated patients showed oligoclonal expansion, particularly of CD8+ Temra cells, and this expansion drove the decline in diversity. Across the cohort, among patients who died, a greater drop in TCR diversity after the nadir was inversely correlated with overall survival time.

The CDR3 covers 14 residues, taking in both the cysteine and the phenylalanine. Only CDR3 DNA is held: 42 bases, read in frame from base 1. At the junction V is shortened by 4 bases and J by 5 bases; bases outside the gene matches: 6. The germline V gene encodes CDR1 SGDLS and CDR2 YYNGEE. The protocol used for the library was the immunoSEQ multiplex PCR assay. T cell repertoires were profiled with deep sequencing of rearranged TCR beta loci together with multiparametric flow cytometry. Entries here come from immuneACCESS through TCRdb and include only in-frame sequences with V and J called. Some clones fail to appear in such tables; in the studies checked, an unresolved V gene covers under half of the shortfall, and the cause of the remainder is unknown. For this sample the table gives roughly 58,000 clones, of which around 90% were detected only once. The ten largest clones represent around 13% of the sample.

Comment on this clone: Its antigen remains undetermined. The record has no base qualities; no much larger clone is one base away.

This specimen consisted of peripheral blood, obtained from a patient treated with proton-based radiotherapy. Recombination linked TRBV9 to TRBJ1-1; TRBD1 aligns with 9 central bases. This clonotype was obtained from a man older than 75 with esophageal cancer. The CDR3 reads as follows: CASSRPDRGTEAFF. Here is the DNA: TGTGCCAGCAGCCGCCCTGACAGGGGGACTGAAGCTTTCTTT. The reference TRBV9 and TRBJ1-1 proteins fill in what lies around the CDR3, so the full variable domain reads DSGVTQTPKHLITATGQRVTLRCSPRSGDLSVYWYQQSLDQGLQFLIQYYNGEERAKGNILERFSAQQFPDLHSELNLSSLELGDSALYFCASSRPDRGTEAFFGQGTRLTVV.